These 24 T cell receptor beta chains were sequenced from one sample in a study of identical twins. From the 5' RACE reads, TCRdb called clonotypes with MiXCR, one entry per CDR3 protein. The sample has 450,000 to 500,000 distinct CDR3 sequences, roughly an eighth seen once. The same sample was also used in a study of yellow fever vaccine responses in identical twins.

The sample consisted of CD4+ T cells sorted from blood. Every receptor here comes from a woman between 18 and 29 years old in good health.

The genes are TRBV18 and TRBJ2-1, with TRBD2 matching over 11 bases. The J segment lost 6 bases and the V segment lost 1 base, leaving 11 bases of the junction unmatched. The CDR3 has 18 residues. CDR1 KGHSH and CDR2 LQKENI come from the germline V gene. The DNA of the CDR3 is TGTGCCAGCTCACCACAACTAGCGGGGGCCAAAAGGCGCAATGAGCAGTTCTTC. As protein: CASSPQLAGAKRRNEQFF.

This clonotype was recorded a few times. The chain is built from TRBV5-1 and TRBJ1-1, with D unresolved. Looked up from germline, CDR1 is SGHRS and CDR2 is YFSETQ. The CDR3 is 15 residues long. V shed 6 bases and J shed 0 bases, with 15 bases lying between them. For the CDR3, the DNA is TGCGCCAGCACCAATGACCCCCGTATGAACACTGAAGCTTTCTTT. Its protein product is CASTNDPRMNTEAFF.

This clonotype was seen only a few times. This chain links TRBV20-1 with TRBJ2-2; maybe TRBD2 (6 bases). Germline values: CDR1 DFQATT, CDR2 SNEGSKA (reference sequence). This CDR3 comprises 17 residues. Trimming stripped 0 bases from V and 1 base from J, with 15 bases between. The CDR3 reads CSARDYLSGENTGELFF. CDR3 bases: TGCAGTGCTAGAGATTACTTGTCGGGGGAGAACACCGGGGAGCTGTTTTTT.

The gene calls are TRBV20-1 and TRBJ2-7; D possibly corresponds to TRBD2 (5 bases). The CDR3 covers 17 residues. The V gene lost 3 bases and the J gene lost 0 bases, with 21 bases spanning the gap. Germline CDR1 reads DFQATT; CDR2 reads SNEGSKA (reference sequence). The CDR3 bases are TGCAGTGCTAGGGGAGTGGGCCGCTCGAAAAGCTCCTACGAGCAGTACTTC. Amino acid sequence: CSARGVGRSKSSYEQYF.

The rearrangement uses TRBV6-4 and TRBJ2-1, with 8 positions matching TRBD1. The CDR3 runs 15 residues. Trimming took 4 bases from V and 10 from J; bases not matched to a gene: 12. CDR1 and CDR2 (germline): MRHNA, SNTAGT. As DNA, the CDR3 is TGTGCCAGCAGTGCCCTAGGGACAGGTTATGGCGAGCAGTTCTTC. Its protein product is CASSALGTGYGEQFF.

V usage is TRBV15 and J usage is TRBJ1-2, with D perhaps matching TRBD1 (6 bases). Germline CDR1 and CDR2: LNHNV and YYDKDF (reference sequence). With 1 base removed from V and 4 bases from J, the gap between germline ends came to 7 bases. This CDR3 is 13 amino acids long. The DNA of the CDR3 is TGTGCCACCAGCAGAGGGGGGGCCTATGGCTACACCTTC. Its translation: CATSRGGAYGYTF.

This clonotype has only a few counts. The chain employs TRBV15 and TRBJ2-5; 7 positions match TRBD1. Germline loops: CDR1 LNHNV, CDR2 YYDKDF (reference sequence). Trimming cost V 4 bases and J 5 bases; bases outside gene matches: 7. The CDR3 is 14 residues long. CDR3: CATSTRGRGETQYF. The CDR3 nucleotides are TGTGCCACCAGCACTCGGGGCAGGGGGGAGACCCAGTACTTC.

This clonotype was counted at least ten times. The rearrangement joins TRBV3-1 to TRBJ1-5; D is unresolved. Looked up from germline, CDR1 is LGHDT and CDR2 is YNNKEL (reference sequence). Trimming cost V 0 bases and J 0 bases, with 6 bases left between them. There are 15 residues in the CDR3. In DNA, the CDR3 is TGTGCCAGCAGCCAAGATGGGGATAGCAATCAGCCCCAGCATTTT. Translated: CASSQDGDSNQPQHF. The entire variable domain, with the rest obtained from reference TRBV3-1 and TRBJ1-5, is as follows: DTAVSQTPKYLVTQMGNDKSIKCEQNLGHDTMYWYKQDSKKFLKIMFSYNNKELIINETVPNRFSPKSPDKAHLNLHINSLELGDSAVYFCASSQDGDSNQPQHFGDGTRLSIL.

This clonotype was counted only a few times. V gene TRBV5-5 combines with J gene TRBJ2-1; D is perhaps TRBD1 (6 bases). This CDR3 is 16 amino acids long. Per germline, CDR1 SGHKS and CDR2 YYEKEE (reference sequence). The ends were cut back, 4 bases at V and 4 bases at J, with 18 bases in the middle. CDR3 in amino acids: CASSTTQGPLYNEQFF. The DNA for the CDR3 is TGTGCCAGCAGCACAACACAGGGCCCCCTATACAATGAGCAGTTCTTC.

This clonotype turned up a few times. The chain carries TRBV7-9 and TRBJ1-2, with a tentative D call TRBD1 (6 bases). The CDR3 is made up of 14 amino acids. The V and J ends lost 1 base and 6 bases respectively, with 12 bases between them. The germline CDR1 and CDR2 sequences are SEHNR and FQNEAQ (reference sequence). CDR3 in DNA: TGTGCCAGCAGCTTAGTGGGGGGGCGAGATGGCTACACCTTC. Amino acid sequence: CASSLVGGRDGYTF.

This clonotype was seen repeatedly, ten times or more. The chain uses TRBV5-1 and TRBJ1-6; no definite D call. This CDR3 region has 14 residues. Deletions cut 7 bases from V and 8 bases from J, with 16 bases between. Germline V gene lookup returns CDR1 SGHRS and CDR2 YFSETQ. The CDR3: CASSERGFDSPLHF. The CDR3 nucleotides are TGCGCCAGCTCAGAGAGAGGGTTTGATTCACCCCTCCACTTT.

This clonotype has ten or more counts. The rearrangement links TRBV12-3 or TRBV12-4 to TRBJ2-1; D unclear. V shed 5 bases and J shed 2 bases, with 13 bases lying between them. This CDR3 is 15 amino acids long. The DNA for the CDR3 is TGTGCCAGCAGTGTTACGGGTCCCGCCTACAATGAGCAGTTCTTC. Residues: CASSVTGPAYNEQFF.

This clonotype appeared a few times. The chain links TRBV18 to TRBJ2-3; possibly TRBD1 for D (5 bases). Between the trimmed V and J ends, which lost 1 base and 1 base, there was a span of 12 bases. Looked up from germline, CDR1 is KGHSH and CDR2 is LQKENI. The CDR3 spans 16 residues. The CDR3 nucleotides are TGTGCCAGCTCACCACAACAGGTTCGAGGCACAGATACGCAGTATTTT. It is translated as CASSPQQVRGTDTQYF. Together with reference TRBV18 and TRBJ2-3, the CDR3 gives the full variable domain: NAGVMQNPRHLVRRRGQEARLRCSPMKGHSHVYWYRQLPEEGLKFMVYLQKENIIDESGMPKERFSAEFPKEGPSILRIQQVVRGDSAAYFCASSPQQVRGTDTQYFGPGTRLTVL.

This clonotype was recorded a few times. The V and J genes are TRBV20-1 and TRBJ2-2; D is unclear. V dropped 1 base and J dropped 0 bases, with 18 bases sitting between them. The germline V gene encodes CDR1 DFQATT and CDR2 SNEGSKA (reference sequence). The CDR3 loop spans 18 amino acids. In DNA form, the CDR3 reads TGCAGTGCTAGAGCCCCGGCAAGAGGCTCCGCGAACACCGGGGAGCTGTTTTTT. This translates into CSARAPARGSANTGELFF.

There are a few counts of this clonotype. This sequence joins TRBV20-1 and TRBJ2-3; 9 bases are a match to TRBD2. The V gene's germline CDR1 is DFQATT and CDR2 SNEGSKA (reference sequence). CDR3 length: 18 amino acids. The V gene end was trimmed by 6 bases and the J gene end by 6 bases; junction bases not matched to a gene: 22. The CDR3 bases are TGCAGTGCCGAGACCCCCCACGGGGCTAGCGGGAAAAGTGATACGCAGTATTTT. This sequence encodes CSAETPHGASGKSDTQYF.

This clonotype was seen a few times. This sequence joins TRBV20-1 and TRBJ2-3, with TRBD2 matching 15 bases. V lost 5 bases, J lost 0 bases, and 6 bases stayed unmatched. This CDR3 is 17 amino acids long. Germline V gives CDR1 DFQATT, CDR2 SNEGSKA (reference sequence). This chain's CDR3 is CSAGGLAGGPSTDTQYF. Written as DNA, the CDR3 is TGCAGTGCTGGGGGACTAGCGGGGGGTCCCAGCACAGATACGCAGTATTTT.

The chain links TRBV20-1 to TRBJ2-2; a possible D gene is TRBD2 (6 bases). Germline-derived CDR1 and CDR2 are DFQATT and SNEGSKA (reference sequence). Trimming stripped 6 bases from V and 3 bases from J, with 20 bases between. This CDR3 spans 16 amino acids. The CDR3 here is CSAEPGGSGHTGELFF. CDR3 sequence (DNA): TGCAGTGCAGAGCCCGGGGGTAGCGGACACACCGGGGAGCTGTTTTTT.

This clonotype has more than one count but fewer than ten. V gene TRBV3-1 combines with J gene TRBJ2-1, with D perhaps TRBD2 (5 bases). Germline loops: CDR1 LGHDT, CDR2 YNNKEL (reference sequence). Trimming left V 6 bases short and J 2 bases short, with 8 bases between. The CDR3 extends over 13 amino acids. The CDR3 protein is CASREGAYNEQFF. Written as DNA, the CDR3 is TGTGCCAGCAGAGAGGGAGCCTACAATGAGCAGTTCTTC.

This clonotype was detected a few times. The genes are TRBV2 and TRBJ2-7; D is unclear. V was pared by 10 bases and J by 1 base, with 17 bases between. The CDR3 contains 14 residues. CDR1 is SNHLY and CDR2 is FYNNEI in the germline V gene. The CDR3 loop reads CATEKDGLSYEQYF. The CDR3 DNA follows: TGTGCCACCGAGAAGGATGGGCTTTCCTACGAGCAGTACTTC.

The chain recombines TRBV2 with TRBJ2-2; TRBD2 agrees at 13 bases. The junction had 5 bases not matched to a gene; V was cut back by 6 bases and J by 4 bases. Per germline, CDR1 SNHLY and CDR2 FYNNEI. This CDR3 is 16 amino acids long. CDR3 sequence (DNA): TGTGCCAGCAGCGGACTAGCGGGAGTTGGCACCGGGGAGCTGTTTTTT. Translating gives CASSGLAGVGTGELFF.

This clonotype came up a few times. CDR3 sequence: CASSLARDRAYNEQFF. In DNA form, the CDR3 reads TGCGCCAGCAGCTTGGCCAGGGATCGCGCCTACAATGAGCAGTTCTTC. The V gene is TRBV5-1, the J gene TRBJ2-1; tentative D call: TRBD1 (5 bases). Deletions cut 0 bases from V and 2 bases from J, with 12 bases between. Germline lookup yields CDR1 SGHRS and CDR2 YFSETQ. CDR3 length: 16 residues.

The chain has TRBV5-5 and TRBJ1-5, with D possibly TRBD1 on 6 matching bases. Germline V gene sequence: CDR1 SGHKS, CDR2 YYEKEE (reference sequence). The V end was cut by 1 base, the J end by 0 bases, with 14 bases between. The CDR3 covers 17 residues. Here the CDR3 reads CASSLSAGDHSNQPQHF. CDR3 bases: TGTGCCAGCAGCTTGTCTGCAGGGGACCATAGCAATCAGCCCCAGCATTTT.

This clonotype was detected a few times. This chain links TRBV29-1 with TRBJ1-1; D is unclear. The CDR3 is 12 residues long. Trimming stripped 7 bases from V and 4 bases from J, with 13 bases between. Germline V gene lookup returns CDR1 SQVTM and CDR2 ANQGSEA. Written as DNA, the CDR3 is TGCAGCGCCCAACCATCCCGCACTGAAGCTTTCTTT. Translation: CSAQPSRTEAFF.

The V gene is TRBV29-1, the J gene TRBJ2-5; the match to TRBD2 covers 8 bases. The CDR3 covers 13 residues. The germline gives CDR1 SQVTM, CDR2 ANQGSEA. J was trimmed by 1 base and V by 5 bases; bases with no gene match: 3. CDR3 coding DNA: TGCAGCGTTAAGAGCGGGGGCCAAGAGACCCAGTACTTC. Protein: CSVKSGGQETQYF.